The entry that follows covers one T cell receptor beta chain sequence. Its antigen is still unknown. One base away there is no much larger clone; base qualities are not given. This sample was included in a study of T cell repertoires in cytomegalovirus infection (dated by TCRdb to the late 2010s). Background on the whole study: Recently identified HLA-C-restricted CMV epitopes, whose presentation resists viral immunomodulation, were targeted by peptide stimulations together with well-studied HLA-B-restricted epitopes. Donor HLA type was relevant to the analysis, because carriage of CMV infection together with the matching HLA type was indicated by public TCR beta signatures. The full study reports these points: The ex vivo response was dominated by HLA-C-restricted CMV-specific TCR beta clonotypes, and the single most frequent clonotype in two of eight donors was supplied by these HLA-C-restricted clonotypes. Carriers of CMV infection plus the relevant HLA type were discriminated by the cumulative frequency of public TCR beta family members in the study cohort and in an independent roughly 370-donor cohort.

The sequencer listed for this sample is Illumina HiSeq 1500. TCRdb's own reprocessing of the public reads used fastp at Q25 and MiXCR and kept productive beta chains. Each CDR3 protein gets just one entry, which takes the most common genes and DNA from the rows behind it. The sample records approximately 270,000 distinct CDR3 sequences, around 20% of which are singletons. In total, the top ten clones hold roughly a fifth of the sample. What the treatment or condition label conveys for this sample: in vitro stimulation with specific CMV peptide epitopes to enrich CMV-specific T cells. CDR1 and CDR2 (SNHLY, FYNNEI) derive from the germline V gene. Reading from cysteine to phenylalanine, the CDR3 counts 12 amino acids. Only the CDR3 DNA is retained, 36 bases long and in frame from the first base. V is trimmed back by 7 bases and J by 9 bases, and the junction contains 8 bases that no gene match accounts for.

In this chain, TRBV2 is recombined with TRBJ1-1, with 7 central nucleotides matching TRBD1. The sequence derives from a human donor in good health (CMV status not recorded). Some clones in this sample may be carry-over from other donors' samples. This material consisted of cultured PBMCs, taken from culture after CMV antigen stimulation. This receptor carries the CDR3 CASISGGGKAFF. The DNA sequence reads TGTGCCAGCATCAGTGGAGGGGGCAAAGCTTTCTTT.